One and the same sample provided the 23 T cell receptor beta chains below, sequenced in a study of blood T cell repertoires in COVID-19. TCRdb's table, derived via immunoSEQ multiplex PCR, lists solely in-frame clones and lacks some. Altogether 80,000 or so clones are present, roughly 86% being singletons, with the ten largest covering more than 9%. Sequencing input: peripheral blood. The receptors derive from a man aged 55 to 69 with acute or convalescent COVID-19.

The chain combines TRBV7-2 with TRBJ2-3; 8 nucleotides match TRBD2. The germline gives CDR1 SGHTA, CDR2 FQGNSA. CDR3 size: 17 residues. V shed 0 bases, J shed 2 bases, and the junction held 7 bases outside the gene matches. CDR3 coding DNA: TGTGCCAGCAGCTTAGCGCGGTTAGCGGGGTTCACAGATACGCAGTATTTT. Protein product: CASSLARLAGFTDTQYF.

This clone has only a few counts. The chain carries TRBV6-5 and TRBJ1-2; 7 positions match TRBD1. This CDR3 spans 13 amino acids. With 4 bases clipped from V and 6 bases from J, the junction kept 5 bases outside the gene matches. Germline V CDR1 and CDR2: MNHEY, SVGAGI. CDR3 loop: CASSLQGWDGYTF. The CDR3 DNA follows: TGTGCCAGCAGTTTACAGGGGTGGGATGGCTACACCTTC.

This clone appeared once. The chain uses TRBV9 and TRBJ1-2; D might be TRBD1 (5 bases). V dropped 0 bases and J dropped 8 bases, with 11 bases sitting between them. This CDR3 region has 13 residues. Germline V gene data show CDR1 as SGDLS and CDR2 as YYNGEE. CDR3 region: CASSVGAGRGYTF. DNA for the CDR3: TGTGCCAGCAGCGTAGGCGCAGGGAGGGGCTACACCTTC.

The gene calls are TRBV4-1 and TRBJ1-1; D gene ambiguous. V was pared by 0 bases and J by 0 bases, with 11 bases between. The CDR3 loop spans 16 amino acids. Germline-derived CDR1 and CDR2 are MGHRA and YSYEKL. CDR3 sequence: CASSQDHGHLNTEAFF. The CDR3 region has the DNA TGCGCCAGCAGCCAAGATCATGGTCACTTGAACACTGAAGCTTTCTTT.

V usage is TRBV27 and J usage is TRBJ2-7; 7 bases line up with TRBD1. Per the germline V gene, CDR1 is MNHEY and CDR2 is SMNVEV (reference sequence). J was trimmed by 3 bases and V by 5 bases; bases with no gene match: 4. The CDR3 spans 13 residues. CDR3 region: CASSRDRVYEQYF. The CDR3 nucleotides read TGTGCCAGCAGTAGGGACAGAGTCTACGAGCAGTACTTC.

DNA of the CDR3: TGTGCCAGCAGCTTATTCGGGAACACTGAAGCTTTCTTT. Its protein is CASSLFGNTEAFF. The V call is TRBV7-2, the J call TRBJ1-1; D gene ambiguous. The CDR3 extends over 13 amino acids. Germline CDR1 is SGHTA and CDR2 is FQGNSA. Trimming stripped 2 bases from V and 1 base from J, with 5 bases between. The full variable domain, in which reference TRBV7-2 and TRBJ1-1 provide the parts outside the CDR3, is GAGVSQSPSNKVTEKGKDVELRCDPISGHTALYWYRQSLGQGLEFLIYFQGNSAPDKSGLPSDRFSAERTGGSVSTLTIQRTQQEDSAVYLCASSLFGNTEAFFGQGTRLTVV.

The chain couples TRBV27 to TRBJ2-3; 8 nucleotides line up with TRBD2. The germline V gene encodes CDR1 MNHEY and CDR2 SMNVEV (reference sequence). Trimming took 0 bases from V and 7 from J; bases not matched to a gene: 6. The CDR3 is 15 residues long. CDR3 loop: CASSLSAGGTYTQYF. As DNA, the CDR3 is TGTGCCAGCAGTTTATCCGCGGGGGGCACTTATACGCAGTATTTT.

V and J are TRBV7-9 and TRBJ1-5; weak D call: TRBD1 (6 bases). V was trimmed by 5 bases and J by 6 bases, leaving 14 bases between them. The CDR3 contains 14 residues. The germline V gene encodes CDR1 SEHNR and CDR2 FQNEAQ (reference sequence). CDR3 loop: CASSVGGGFQPQHF. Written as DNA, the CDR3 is TGTGCCAGCAGCGTCGGGGGGGGCTTTCAGCCCCAGCATTTT.

CDR3 residues: CASSRTGYAGELFF. CDR3 bases: TGTGCCAGCAGCCGGACAGGGTACGCCGGGGAGCTGTTTTTT. The rearrangement uses TRBV27 and TRBJ2-2; 8 nucleotides agree with TRBD1. The CDR3 is made up of 14 amino acids. V lost 6 bases to trimming and J lost 6 bases; unmatched junction nucleotides: 6. In germline, CDR1 is MNHEY, CDR2 SMNVEV (reference sequence).

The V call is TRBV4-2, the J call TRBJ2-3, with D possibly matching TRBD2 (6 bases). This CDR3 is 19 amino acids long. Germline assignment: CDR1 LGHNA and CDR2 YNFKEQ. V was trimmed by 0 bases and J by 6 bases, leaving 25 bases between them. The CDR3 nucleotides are TGTGCCAGCAGCCAAGAGCCGGGGGAGACTCTCTTTCGGGGGGATACGCAGTATTTT. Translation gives CASSQEPGETLFRGDTQYF.

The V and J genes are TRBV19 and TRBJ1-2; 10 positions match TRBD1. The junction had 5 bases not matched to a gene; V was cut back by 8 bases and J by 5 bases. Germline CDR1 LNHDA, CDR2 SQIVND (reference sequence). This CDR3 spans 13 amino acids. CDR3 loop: CASCQDRGYGYTF. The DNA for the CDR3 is TGTGCCAGTTGCCAGGACAGGGGGTATGGCTACACCTTC.

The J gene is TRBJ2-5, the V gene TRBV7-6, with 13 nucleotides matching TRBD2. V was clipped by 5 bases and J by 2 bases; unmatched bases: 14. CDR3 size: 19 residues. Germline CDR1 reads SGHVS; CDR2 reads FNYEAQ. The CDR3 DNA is TGTGCCAGCAGCAATACCGGGACTAGCGGGACCATAAAACAAGAGACCCAGTACTTC. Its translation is CASSNTGTSGTIKQETQYF. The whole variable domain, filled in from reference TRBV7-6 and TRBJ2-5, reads GAGVSQSPRYKVTKRGQDVALRCDPISGHVSLYWYRQALGQGPEFLTYFNYEAQQDKSGLPNDRFSAERPEGSISTLTIQRTEQRDSAMYRCASSNTGTSGTIKQETQYFGPGTRLLVL.

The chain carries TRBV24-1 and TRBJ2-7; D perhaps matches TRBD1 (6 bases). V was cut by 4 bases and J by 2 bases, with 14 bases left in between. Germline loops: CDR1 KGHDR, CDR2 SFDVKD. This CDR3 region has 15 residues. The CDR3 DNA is TGTGCCACCAGTGACCCGGGACACCGCCCCTACGAGCAGTACTTC. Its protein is CATSDPGHRPYEQYF.

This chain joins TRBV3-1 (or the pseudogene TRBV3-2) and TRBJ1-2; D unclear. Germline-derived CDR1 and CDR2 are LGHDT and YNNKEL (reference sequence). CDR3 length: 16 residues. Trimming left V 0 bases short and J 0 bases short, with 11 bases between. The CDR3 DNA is TGTGCCAGCAGCCAAGAAATGGGCAGTTCTAACTATGGCTACACCTTC. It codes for CASSQEMGSSNYGYTF.

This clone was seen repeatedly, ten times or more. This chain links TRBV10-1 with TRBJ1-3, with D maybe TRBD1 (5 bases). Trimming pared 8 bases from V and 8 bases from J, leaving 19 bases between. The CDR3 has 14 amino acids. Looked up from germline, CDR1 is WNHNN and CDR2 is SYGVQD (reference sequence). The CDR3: CASPAGRPIHTIYF. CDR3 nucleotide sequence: TGCGCCAGCCCAGCGGGACGGCCTATACACACCATATATTTT.

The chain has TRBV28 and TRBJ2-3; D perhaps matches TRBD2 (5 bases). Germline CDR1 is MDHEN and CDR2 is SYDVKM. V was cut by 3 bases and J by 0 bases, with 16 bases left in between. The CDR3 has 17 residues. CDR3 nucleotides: TGTGCCAGCAGTTTGAGGGCATGGGGTATGAGCACAGATACGCAGTATTTT. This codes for CASSLRAWGMSTDTQYF.

The CDR3 DNA reads TGCGCCAGCAGCTTGGAACAGGGAAATTACGAGCAGTACTTC. This sequence encodes CASSLEQGNYEQYF. The chain employs TRBV5-1 and TRBJ2-7; the D gene is possibly TRBD1 (6 bases). Germline V gene sequence: CDR1 SGHRS, CDR2 YFSETQ. CDR3 size: 14 residues. Trimming removed 0 bases at V and 4 bases at J, with 11 bases between.

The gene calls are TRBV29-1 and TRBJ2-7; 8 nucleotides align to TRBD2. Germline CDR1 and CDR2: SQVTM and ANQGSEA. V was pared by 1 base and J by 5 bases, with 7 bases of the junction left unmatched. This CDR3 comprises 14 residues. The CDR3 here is CSVEAGGPGHEQYF. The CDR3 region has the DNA TGCAGCGTTGAAGCGGGAGGGCCCGGGCACGAGCAGTACTTC.

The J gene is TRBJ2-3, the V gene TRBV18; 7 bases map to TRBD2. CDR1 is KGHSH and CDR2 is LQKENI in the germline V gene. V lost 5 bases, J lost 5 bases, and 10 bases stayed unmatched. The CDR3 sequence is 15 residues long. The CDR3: CASSREGLSRDTQYF. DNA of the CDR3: TGTGCCAGCTCAAGGGAGGGGCTCAGCCGAGATACGCAGTATTTT.

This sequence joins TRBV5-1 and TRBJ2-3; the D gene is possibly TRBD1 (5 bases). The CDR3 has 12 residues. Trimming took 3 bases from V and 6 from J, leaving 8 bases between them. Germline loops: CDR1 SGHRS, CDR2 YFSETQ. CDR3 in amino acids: CASSWGGDTQYF. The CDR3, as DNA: TGCGCCAGCAGCTGGGGCGGTGATACGCAGTATTTT.

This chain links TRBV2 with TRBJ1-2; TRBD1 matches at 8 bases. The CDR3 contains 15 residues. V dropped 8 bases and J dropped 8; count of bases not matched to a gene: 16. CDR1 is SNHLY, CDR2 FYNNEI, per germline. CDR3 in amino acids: CASGHPDRASRGYTF. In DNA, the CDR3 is TGTGCCAGCGGCCACCCGGACAGGGCCTCTCGGGGCTACACCTTC.

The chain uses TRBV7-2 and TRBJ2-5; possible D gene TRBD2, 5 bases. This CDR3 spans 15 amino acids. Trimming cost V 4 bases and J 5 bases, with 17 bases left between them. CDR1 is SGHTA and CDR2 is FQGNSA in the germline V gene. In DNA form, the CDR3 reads TGTGCCAGCAGCTCGAGAGGATCTGCGGGTGAGACCCAGTACTTC. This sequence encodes CASSSRGSAGETQYF.

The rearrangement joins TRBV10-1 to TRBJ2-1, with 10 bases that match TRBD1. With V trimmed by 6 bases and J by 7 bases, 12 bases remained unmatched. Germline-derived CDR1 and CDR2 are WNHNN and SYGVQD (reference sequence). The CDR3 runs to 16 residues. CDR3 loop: CASSRIRTGGSNEQFF. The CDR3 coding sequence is TGCGCCAGCAGCCGAATAAGGACAGGGGGATCTAATGAGCAGTTCTTC.